This TCR beta chain appears in the sequencing data of a study of T cell repertoires in cytomegalovirus infection. Study-level information: Public TCR beta signatures indicated both CMV infection and matching HLA type.

TCRdb independently ran MiXCR on the reads; one entry per CDR3 protein. The sample lists about 300,000 distinct CDR3 sequences, around 10% occurring once. With 0 bases removed from V and 2 bases from J, the gap between germline ends came to 15 bases. The CDR3 contains 16 residues. Germline CDR1 and CDR2: DFQATT and SNEGSKA (reference sequence). Source material: PBMCs. The clonotype originates from a human donor in good health (CMV status not recorded). Some clones in this sample may be carry-over from other donors' samples. V is TRBV20-1 and J is TRBJ2-3; the D gene is possibly TRBD1 (5 bases). Here the CDR3 DNA reads TGCAGTGCTAGAGAGGGTCTGACAGATTACACAGATACGCAGTATTTT. Translation gives CSAREGLTDYTDTQYF.